This T cell receptor (beta chain) stems from a study of cytomegalovirus exposure and HLA in healthy donors. As for this clone: The antigen is not known.

In the PCR, 60 Vbeta and 13 Jbeta primers were used. Produced via immunoSEQ multiplex PCR; TCRdb's table is partial and in-frame only. The table lists about 170,000 clones, about 80% of them singletons, with about 1.4% in the top ten. The CDR3 is 15 amino acids. The germline gives CDR1 MNHNS, CDR2 SASEGT. V gave up 1 base and J gave up 8 bases, with 17 bases separating them. Points from the study as a whole: The study listed roughly 160 cytomegalovirus-associated TCR beta chains. Data from an earlier analysis indicated that most TCR beta V segments were productive either about 87% or about 30% of the time.

The chain is built from TRBV6-1 and TRBJ1-1; D remains unclear. The clonotype originates from a woman aged 25 to 39 in good health and CMV-seropositive. The specimen sequenced was PBMCs. DNA for the CDR3: TGTGCCAGCAGTGAAGTCGTCCGCGGGGTCGCGGAAGCTTTCTTT. Protein: CASSEVVRGVAEAFF.